This entry concerns a single T cell receptor beta chain. The antigen is unknown. Reverse transcription of all isolated RNA meant that expressed TCRB transcripts were sequenced. Sequencing used immunoSEQ multiplex PCR; TCRdb keeps in-frame clones, though not all of them. The table has about 360,000 clones, 10% to 15% seen once. The CDR3 consists of 14 residues. The V segment lost 9 bases and the J segment 5 bases; nucleotides outside the gene matches: 5. Germline-derived CDR1 and CDR2 are LNHDA and SQIVND (reference sequence). This entry is derived from a study of beta chain features in type 1 diabetes. Study-level results: Patients' naive, central memory and Treg TCRB repertoires seemed closer to one another than those of healthy donors.

The chain links TRBV19 to TRBJ2-5; 14 bases line up with TRBD2. The sample consisted of naive CD4+ T cells from blood. The origin of this receptor is a man younger than 35 in good health. Here the CDR3 reads CASGTSGSLETQYF. In nucleotides, the CDR3 is TGTGCCAGCGGGACTAGCGGGAGTTTGGAGACCCAGTACTTC.